This TCR beta chain was retrieved from a study of T cells in Graves' hyperthyroidism and ophthalmopathy. At least ten counts were recorded for this clonotype. Its specificity is unknown. CDR1 is SGHNT and CDR2 is YENEEA in the germline V gene. The CDR3 extends over 13 amino acids. After removal of 6 bases from V and 7 bases from J, the junction contained 6 bases not matched to a gene. The cohort's ophthalmopathy patients, a group with duration under 3 months, had a Clinical Activity Score of at least 3 and a NOSPECS grade of at least 4. Fresh peripheral blood, 7.5 to 10 ml, was the source of the PBMCs. General study points: Most clonotypes expanded in thyroid above 0.001 were likewise present in blood.

RNA transcripts yielded amplified TCR beta CDR3 regions. The TCR CDR3 first-round RT-PCR relied on the HTBI primer set. MiXCR was run by TCRdb on the multiplex PCR reads, yielding one entry per CDR3 protein. The sample has around 300,000 distinct CDR3 sequences; about 20% are singletons. This TCR came from a man under 40 with Graves' ophthalmopathy. The rearrangement uses TRBV11-3 and TRBJ2-1; TRBD2 matches 7 bases. Sequencing was performed on blood. CDR3 in amino acids: CASSAGEVNEQFF. The CDR3 DNA reads as TGTGCCAGCAGTGCGGGAGAGGTTAATGAGCAGTTCTTC.